Listed below are T cell receptor beta chains from one sample, sequenced in a study of control samples from healthy donors and cancer patients. The assay was immunoSEQ multiplex PCR, and TCRdb's table has in-frame clones only and misses some. The data contain 20,000 to 25,000 clones, 85% of them singletons. Input material: PBMCs. Receptors originate from a man aged 60 to 69 with head and neck cancer. The CDR3 runs from the conserved cysteine through the conserved F or W. The D gene is left open where the match is weak. A clone size is listed for some rows: how often the clone was seen (once, few, many), or a class if it is expanded.

few	-	TRBV7-8	TRBJ2-7	CASTPDRQRQYF	TGTGCCAGCACCCCTGACCGACAGAGGCAGTACTTC
-	TRBD2	TRBV19	TRBJ2-3	CASSISSGSPNTQYF	TGTGCCAGTAGTATAAGTAGCGGGAGCCCTAATACGCAGTATTTT
-	-	TRBV19	TRBJ1-1	CASSILQGNTEAFF	TGTGCCAGTAGTATTTTACAGGGGAACACTGAAGCTTTCTTT
-	-	TRBV5-1	TRBJ2-7	CASSLEQGRAYEQYF	TGCGCCAGCAGCTTGGAACAGGGACGGGCCTACGAGCAGTACTTC
-	TRBD1	TRBV5-1	TRBJ2-6	CASTGTGVSGANVLTF	TGCGCCAGTACCGGGACAGGCGTCTCTGGGGCCAACGTCCTGACTTTC
-	TRBD1	TRBV5-6	TRBJ2-7	CASSKGQGVRSYEQYF	TGTGCCAGCAGCAAAGGACAGGGGGTCCGCTCCTACGAGCAGTACTTC
few	-	TRBV4-1	TRBJ1-1	CASSQGGGNTEAFF	TGCGCCAGCAGCCAGGGCGGGGGGAACACTGAAGCTTTCTTT
-	TRBD2	TRBV5-6	TRBJ2-3	CASSYGLVPDTQYF	TGTGCCAGCAGCTACGGACTAGTTCCAGATACGCAGTATTTT
-	TRBD1	TRBV25-1	TRBJ1-2	CASSASGTGLRGYTF	TGTGCCAGCAGTGCTTCCGGGACAGGGTTACGGGGCTACACCTTC
-	-	TRBV30	TRBJ1-2	CAWSFWGFNGYTF	TGTGCCTGGAGTTTTTGGGGGTTTAATGGCTACACCTTC
-	-	TRBV7-6	TRBJ2-3	CASSASPREGTDTQYF	TGTGCCAGCAGCGCCAGCCCTAGGGAGGGCACAGATACGCAGTATTTT
-	-	TRBV30	TRBJ1-2	CAWTRSYGYTF	TGTGCCTGGACGCGCAGCTATGGCTACACCTTC
-	-	TRBV3-1/TRBV3-2	TRBJ2-3	CASSQGGGTDTQYF	TGTGCCAGCAGCCAAGGGGGGGGCACAGATACGCAGTATTTT
-	-	TRBV12-3/TRBV12-4	TRBJ2-2	CASSTGNTGELFF	TGTGCCAGCAGCACAGGGAACACCGGGGAGCTGTTTTTT
-	TRBD1	TRBV6-1	TRBJ1-4	CASSDDRGPEKLFF	TGTGCCAGCAGTGATGACAGGGGGCCTGAAAAACTGTTTTTT
-	-	TRBV19	TRBJ2-7	CASSTLEGLSYEQYF	TGTGCCAGTAGTACCCTAGAAGGTCTCTCCTACGAGCAGTACTTC
-	-	TRBV30	TRBJ1-6	CAWSRQAYNSPLHF	TGTGCCTGGAGTAGACAGGCTTATAATTCACCCCTCCACTTT
-	-	TRBV24-1	TRBJ2-5	CATSDSLQETQYF	TGTGCCACCAGTGATAGCCTCCAAGAGACCCAGTACTTC
once	-	TRBV15	TRBJ2-1	CATSRSDGSSYNEQFF	TGTGCCACCAGCAGATCCGACGGAAGCTCCTACAATGAGCAGTTCTTC
-	-	TRBV30	TRBJ2-6	CAWSVGVSGANVLTF	TGTGCCTGGAGTGTAGGAGTCTCTGGGGCCAACGTCCTGACTTTC
-	-	TRBV4-1	TRBJ2-1	CASSQEGLSSSYNEQFF	TGCGCCAGCAGCCAAGAAGGGCTATCGAGCTCCTACAATGAGCAGTTCTTC
-	TRBD1	TRBV6-5	TRBJ1-1	CASSPRDRGAFF	TGTGCCAGCAGTCCCCGGGACAGGGGCGCTTTCTTT
-	-	TRBV21-1	TRBJ2-3	CASTLRKDRGSTDTQYF	TGTGCCAGCACCCTTCGTAAGGACAGGGGAAGCACAGATACGCAGTATTTT
-	-	TRBV4-2	TRBJ2-4	CASSPPNSLAKNIQYF	TGTGCCAGCAGCCCGCCAAACTCACTAGCCAAAAACATTCAGTACTTC
-	TRBD2	TRBV5-4	TRBJ2-3	CASSPSGRPPDTQYF	TGTGCCAGCAGCCCAAGCGGGAGGCCCCCAGATACGCAGTATTTT
-	-	TRBV4-1	TRBJ2-1	CASRHGEGNEQFF	TGCGCCAGCAGACACGGAGAGGGAAATGAGCAGTTCTTC
-	TRBD2	TRBV6-5	TRBJ2-3	CASRRGGRDTQYF	TGTGCCAGCCGGCGGGGGGGTCGAGATACGCAGTATTTT
-	-	TRBV5-1	TRBJ1-4	CASSLAVGPQEKLFF	TGCGCCAGCAGCTTGGCCGTTGGGCCCCAAGAAAAACTGTTTTTT
once	-	TRBV3-1/TRBV3-2	TRBJ2-1	CASSQVLAAAGYNEQFF	TGTGCCAGCAGCCAAGTTCTGGCGGCGGCTGGCTACAATGAGCAGTTCTTC
-	TRBD1	TRBV27	TRBJ1-2	CASSWGQGDGYTF	TGTGCCAGCAGCTGGGGACAGGGAGATGGCTACACCTTC
-	-	TRBV7-9	TRBJ2-5	CASSLRGRETQYF	TGTGCCAGCAGCTTAAGGGGAAGGGAGACCCAGTACTTC
-	-	TRBV14	TRBJ2-2	CASSQSGQGDTGELFF	TGTGCCAGCAGCCAAAGTGGGCAGGGAGACACCGGGGAGCTGTTTTTT
-	-	TRBV9	TRBJ1-4	CASSPTTATNEKLFF	TGTGCCAGCAGCCCCACTACCGCAACTAATGAAAAACTGTTTTTT
-	TRBD2	TRBV5-6	TRBJ2-1	CASREPLRTSGSNEQFF	TGTGCCAGCAGGGAGCCCCTGCGTACTAGCGGGAGCAATGAGCAGTTCTTC
-	-	TRBV7-8	TRBJ1-1	CASSPLGRNWDTEAFF	TGTGCCAGCAGCCCCCTCGGCCGGAACTGGGACACTGAAGCTTTCTTT
once	TRBD1	TRBV10-3	TRBJ1-2	CAISSMGQGNGYTF	TGTGCCATCTCCTCCATGGGACAGGGGAATGGCTACACCTTC
-	-	TRBV3-1/TRBV3-2	TRBJ1-1	CASTSQTGVPNTEAFF	TGTGCCAGCACCTCCCAAACCGGGGTACCGAACACTGAAGCTTTCTTT
-	-	TRBV30	TRBJ1-2	CAWSTARDYGYTF	TGTGCCTGGAGTACAGCTAGGGACTATGGCTACACCTTC
-	-	TRBV6-6	TRBJ1-1	CASWTPEGPEAFF	TGTGCCAGTTGGACGCCGGAGGGTCCTGAAGCTTTCTTT
-	-	TRBV29-1	TRBJ1-1	CSALDNTEAFF	TGCAGCGCCCTGGACAACACTGAAGCTTTCTTT
-	TRBD1	TRBV7-8	TRBJ1-1	CASSFPGQGISFF	TGTGCCAGCAGCTTTCCGGGACAGGGCATCTCTTTCTTT
once	TRBD2	TRBV7-2	TRBJ2-4	CASSAGTRGTKNIQYF	TGTGCCAGCAGCGCCGGGACTAGGGGAACCAAAAACATTCAGTACTTC
-	-	TRBV27	TRBJ2-5	CASSLSELRETQYF	TGTGCCAGCAGTTTATCGGAGCTCCGGGAGACCCAGTACTTC
-	TRBD1	TRBV13	TRBJ1-6	CASSGDRDGSSPLHF	TGTGCCAGCAGCGGAGACAGGGATGGAAGTTCACCCCTCCACTTT
-	TRBD1	TRBV6-4	TRBJ1-2	CASSDSPDRISGYTF	TGTGCCAGCAGTGACTCCCCGGACAGGATAAGCGGCTACACCTTC